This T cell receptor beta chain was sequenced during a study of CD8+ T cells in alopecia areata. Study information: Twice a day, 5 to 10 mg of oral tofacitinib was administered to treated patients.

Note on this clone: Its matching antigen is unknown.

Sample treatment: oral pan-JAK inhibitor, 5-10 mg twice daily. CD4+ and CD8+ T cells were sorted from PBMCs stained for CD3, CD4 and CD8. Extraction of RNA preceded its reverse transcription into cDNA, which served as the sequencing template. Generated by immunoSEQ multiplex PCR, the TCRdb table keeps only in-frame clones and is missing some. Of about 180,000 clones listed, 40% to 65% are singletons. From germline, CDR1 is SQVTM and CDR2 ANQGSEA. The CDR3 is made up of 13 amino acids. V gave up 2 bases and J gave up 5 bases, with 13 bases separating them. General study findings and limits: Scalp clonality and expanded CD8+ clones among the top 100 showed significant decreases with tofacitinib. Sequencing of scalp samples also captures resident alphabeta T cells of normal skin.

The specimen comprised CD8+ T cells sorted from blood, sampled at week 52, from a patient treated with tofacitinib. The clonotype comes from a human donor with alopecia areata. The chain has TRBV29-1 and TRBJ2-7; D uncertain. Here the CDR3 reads CSVEMSGEDEQYF. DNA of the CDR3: TGCAGCGTTGAAATGTCAGGAGAAGACGAGCAGTACTTC.